The 27 T cell receptor beta chains in this list originate from one sample, sequenced in a study of graft-versus-host responses after intestinal transplantation. This table comes from immunoSEQ multiplex PCR, and its TCRdb copy is limited to in-frame clones, with some not included. The sample holds some 13,000 clones, about 83% seen once. The specimen comprised PBMCs, sampled after intestinal transplantation. Receptors were obtained from a human patient who received an intestinal transplant, so some T cells may come from the graft donor.

This clone appeared a single time. V gene TRBV4-1 combines with J gene TRBJ1-5, with D maybe TRBD1 (5 bases). The V gene's germline CDR1 is MGHRA and CDR2 YSYEKL. CDR3 length: 15 residues. V gave up 4 bases and J gave up 5 bases, with 15 bases separating them. CDR3 protein: CASSRPGIEHQPQHF. The CDR3 nucleotides are TGCGCCAGCAGCCGCCCAGGGATAGAACATCAGCCCCAGCATTTT.

In this sample, this clone turned up once. The V and J genes are TRBV5-8 and TRBJ2-1; 13 positions agree with TRBD2. The V gene's germline CDR1 is SGHTS and CDR2 YDEGEE. The CDR3 has 15 residues. V shed 3 bases, J shed 15 bases, and the junction held 12 bases outside the gene matches. CDR3 in amino acids: CASSSGTSGILDRFF. CDR3 DNA: TGTGCCAGCAGCTCGGGGACTAGCGGGATCCTTGATCGGTTCTTC.

This chain connects TRBV5-1 to TRBJ2-7; no firm D call. The CDR3 is 15 residues long. Trimming took off 0 bases at V and 3 bases at J, with 13 bases between the two ends. Germline CDR1 and CDR2: SGHRS and YFSETQ. The DNA of the CDR3 is TGCGCCAGCAGCTTGGGTCCCCTCACGGTCTACGAGCAGTACTTC. This encodes CASSLGPLTVYEQYF.

V and J are TRBV2 and TRBJ2-1; 15 positions match TRBD2. This CDR3 contains 14 residues. Germline V gene lookup returns CDR1 SNHLY and CDR2 FYNNEI. V shed 11 bases, J shed 9 bases, and the junction held 8 bases outside the gene matches. CDR3 DNA: TGTGCCGGGACTAGCGGGAGGACTACGCGTGAGCAGTTCTTC. Its protein product is CAGTSGRTTREQFF.

The chain uses TRBV5-5 and TRBJ2-3; unclear D gene. From germline, CDR1 is SGHKS and CDR2 YYEKEE (reference sequence). The CDR3 consists of 15 residues. V lost 2 bases, J lost 3 bases, and 13 bases lay in between. The CDR3 sequence is CASSLTLVGTDTQYF. The CDR3 DNA follows: TGTGCCAGCAGCTTAACATTGGTGGGAACAGATACGCAGTATTTT.

The chain recombines TRBV11-2 with TRBJ2-5; D not resolved. There are 13 residues in the CDR3. Germline loops: CDR1 SGHAT, CDR2 FQNNGV. The V end lost 4 bases, the J end lost 2 bases, and 8 bases lay between the germline ends. The chain's CDR3 is CASSSLSQETQYF. The CDR3 bases are TGTGCCAGCAGCTCCCTTTCGCAAGAGACCCAGTACTTC.

The chain carries TRBV5-6 and TRBJ2-7; either TRBD1 or TRBD2 may fit D (5 bases each). This CDR3 comprises 13 residues. Per germline, CDR1 SGHDT and CDR2 YYEEEE. Trimming shortened V by 4 bases and J by 5 bases, and 13 bases separated the two germline ends. The CDR3 region has the DNA TGTGCCAGCAGCCCGAGGGACGCTGACGAGCAGTACTTC. Encoded protein: CASSPRDADEQYF.

Relative to its sample, this clone is medium-sized. A much larger clone lies a single base off, so this may be a read error. Other DNA sequences from this sample encode an identical CDR3 as well. For the CDR3, the DNA is TGTGCCAGCAGGGGGGCGGGGCGGGGGACTCTAAACTATGGCTACACCTTC. Translated, it gives CASRGAGRGTLNYGYTF. This chain uses TRBV28 with TRBJ1-2; perhaps TRBD1 as D (6 bases). The CDR3 loop spans 17 amino acids. Trimming cost V 6 bases and J 2 bases, with 22 bases left between them. Germline CDR1 reads MDHEN; CDR2 reads SYDVKM.

The V gene is TRBV6-5, the J gene TRBJ2-4; weak D call: TRBD1 (6 bases). Germline V gene lookup returns CDR1 MNHEY and CDR2 SVGAGI. The V and J ends lost 0 bases and 7 bases respectively, with 10 bases between them. This CDR3 region has 14 residues. CDR3 bases: TGTGCCAGCAGTTACTCGGGGCAGGGGAACATTCAGTACTTC. Protein sequence: CASSYSGQGNIQYF.

The CDR3 bases are TGCAGTGCTGGGGGAAACTATGGCTACACCTTC. Its translation is CSAGGNYGYTF. The chain recombines TRBV20-1 with TRBJ1-2; possibly TRBD1 for D (5 bases). Per germline, CDR1 DFQATT and CDR2 SNEGSKA (reference sequence). This CDR3 is built from 11 residues. Trimming took 5 bases from V and 2 from J, leaving 6 bases between them.

The CDR3 nucleotides are TGTGCCAGCAGTACCATGAGCGGGTTCTACAATGAGCAGTTCTTC. Translated, it gives CASSTMSGFYNEQFF. The rearrangement joins TRBV6-5 to TRBJ2-1; a possible D gene is TRBD2 (6 bases). Trimming removed 5 bases at V and 3 bases at J, with 14 bases between. This CDR3 has 15 amino acids. Germline CDR1 and CDR2: MNHEY and SVGAGI.

The chain couples TRBV10-3 to TRBJ1-5; D may be TRBD1 (6 bases). The germline gives CDR1 ENHRY, CDR2 SYGVKD. The CDR3 runs 13 residues. V lost 6 bases and J lost 5, with 11 bases in between. The CDR3 protein is CAIRQGEDQPQHF. CDR3 DNA sequence: TGTGCCATCAGACAGGGCGAGGATCAGCCCCAGCATTTT.

CDR3: CATSIQGNYGYTF. In DNA form, the CDR3 reads TGTGCCACCAGCATCCAGGGGAACTATGGCTACACCTTC. The rearrangement uses TRBV15 and TRBJ1-2, with a tentative D call TRBD1 (6 bases). Germline loops: CDR1 LNHNV, CDR2 YYDKDF (reference sequence). CDR3 length: 13 amino acids. V was clipped by 4 bases and J by 2 bases, with 8 bases between them.

The sample holds a few counts of this clone. This chain links TRBV27 with TRBJ1-1, with TRBD1 matching 9 bases. This CDR3 has 14 residues. V lost 6 bases to trimming and J lost 6 bases; unmatched junction nucleotides: 8. Germline CDR1 MNHEY, CDR2 SMNVEV (reference sequence). The DNA of the CDR3 is TGTGCCAGCAGCCTACAGGGGGCTTTTGCTGAAGCTTTCTTT. Its protein product is CASSLQGAFAEAFF.

The V gene is TRBV28, the J gene TRBJ2-2; perhaps TRBD1 as D (6 bases). This CDR3 comprises 15 residues. The germline gives CDR1 MDHEN, CDR2 SYDVKM. Trimming pared 6 bases from V and 0 bases from J, leaving 11 bases between. CDR3 protein: CASSPGGANTGELFF. The CDR3 DNA is TGTGCCAGCAGCCCTGGGGGCGCGAACACCGGGGAGCTGTTTTTT.

The V gene is TRBV5-1, the J gene TRBJ2-7; 7 nucleotides line up with TRBD2. The junction had 12 bases not matched to a gene; V was cut back by 4 bases and J by 2 bases. The CDR3 consists of 16 residues. Germline CDR1 reads SGHRS; CDR2 reads YFSETQ. The CDR3 DNA follows: TGCGCCAGCAGCCCTTGGGGGGGAGATTCCACCTACGAGCAGTACTTC. Its protein product is CASSPWGGDSTYEQYF.

The V call is TRBV5-1, the J call TRBJ1-1; unclear D gene. This CDR3 is built from 14 residues. The V gene lost 2 bases and the J gene lost 5 bases, with 13 bases spanning the gap. The germline CDR1 and CDR2 sequences are SGHRS and YFSETQ. DNA of the CDR3: TGCGCCAGCAGCTTAGTGGCAGGCGGTACTGAAGCTTTCTTT. The encoded protein is CASSLVAGGTEAFF.

The chain recombines TRBV10-1 with TRBJ1-1; TRBD1 might be the D (5 bases). Trimming took 2 bases from V and 0 from J, leaving 7 bases between them. CDR3 size: 14 residues. Germline values: CDR1 WNHNN, CDR2 SYGVQD (reference sequence). This CDR3 is CASSEGGVNTEAFF. CDR3 bases: TGCGCCAGCAGTGAGGGGGGAGTGAACACTGAAGCTTTCTTT.

The gene calls are TRBV5-1 and TRBJ2-5; 10 bases match TRBD1. V lost 4 bases, J lost 4 bases, and 10 bases stayed unmatched. Germline loops: CDR1 SGHRS, CDR2 YFSETQ. There are 16 residues in the CDR3. The CDR3 DNA reads as TGCGCCAGCAGCCAATCGACAGGGGGCCCGGTAGAGACCCAGTACTTC. It codes for CASSQSTGGPVETQYF.

This chain joins TRBV5-6 and TRBJ1-1; tentative D call: TRBD1 (6 bases). Trimming removed 3 bases from V and 6 bases from J, with 15 bases in between. There are 14 residues in the CDR3. Germline CDR1 and CDR2: SGHDT and YYEEEE. CDR3: CASSWGRGWSEAFF. The CDR3 bases are TGTGCCAGCAGCTGGGGCAGGGGATGGTCTGAAGCTTTCTTT.

Here the CDR3 DNA reads TGTGCCAGCAGCTTTCGGAAGACAACTAATGAAAAACTGTTTTTT. Its translation is CASSFRKTTNEKLFF. The chain combines TRBV5-8 with TRBJ1-4, with D uncertain. Trimming cost V 2 bases and J 0 bases, with 8 bases left between them. The CDR3 spans 15 residues. Germline V gene sequence: CDR1 SGHTS, CDR2 YDEGEE.

V and J are TRBV7-8 and TRBJ2-1, with TRBD2 identical over 8 bases. Germline V gives CDR1 SGHVS, CDR2 FQNEAQ. J gave up 6 bases and V 5 bases, and 9 bases lay outside the gene matches. The CDR3 sequence is 15 residues long. CDR3 DNA: TGTGCCAGCAGCCCTTCCGGGAGGGCCGGCAATGAGCAGTTCTTC. Translated: CASSPSGRAGNEQFF.

This clone has only one observation. The rearrangement joins TRBV7-9 to TRBJ1-4; no clear D. V lost 6 bases, J lost 2 bases, and 7 bases lay in between. The CDR3 runs 13 residues. CDR1 and CDR2 (germline): SEHNR, FQNEAQ (reference sequence). CDR3 protein: CASRTGTNEKLFF. The CDR3 bases are TGTGCCAGCAGAACTGGGACTAATGAAAAACTGTTTTTT.

The J gene is TRBJ2-5, the V gene TRBV19; 8 bases map to TRBD2. This CDR3 contains 15 residues. From germline, CDR1 is LNHDA and CDR2 SQIVND (reference sequence). V gave up 1 base and J gave up 4 bases; unmatched junction bases: 5. This CDR3 reads CASSIAGGPRETQYF. The CDR3 DNA is TGTGCCAGTAGTATAGCGGGAGGGCCCAGAGAGACCCAGTACTTC.

The chain carries TRBV10-1 and TRBJ2-7; TRBD1 aligns across 9 bases. Per germline, CDR1 WNHNN and CDR2 SYGVQD (reference sequence). The V segment lost 7 bases and the J segment 8 bases; nucleotides outside the gene matches: 9. This CDR3 has 13 residues. The CDR3 region is CASNPGQGVKQYF. The CDR3 DNA follows: TGCGCCAGCAACCCGGGACAGGGCGTGAAGCAGTACTTC.

This sequence joins TRBV9 and TRBJ1-3, with TRBD1 as a possible D gene (6 bases). Deletions cut 2 bases from V and 4 bases from J, with 10 bases between. This CDR3 comprises 14 residues. The germline V gene encodes CDR1 SGDLS and CDR2 YYNGEE. CDR3 coding DNA: TGTGCCAGCAGCGTGGGGGCTGAGGGAAACACCATATATTTT. The encoded protein is CASSVGAEGNTIYF.

The rearrangement joins TRBV6-5 to TRBJ2-7; tentatively, D is TRBD1 (5 bases). The CDR3 has 13 residues. Deletions cut 6 bases from V and 2 bases from J, with 11 bases between. In germline, CDR1 is MNHEY, CDR2 SVGAGI. CDR3 coding DNA: TGTGCCAGCAGCCCCGCCAGGGCCTACGAGCAGTACTTC. Translation: CASSPARAYEQYF.